This TCR beta chain was identified in a study of T cells after yellow fever vaccination. Study details: It was SMART-Seq v4 Ultra Low Input that prepared the fractions with low cell numbers.

As to this clonotype: Its antigen is unidentified.

The TCR cDNA carried a universal primer site and UMIs from 5'RACE template switching. TCRdb re-derived calls from the 5' RACE reads in MiXCR, one entry per CDR3 protein. The data hold under 600,000 distinct CDR3 sequences, with about a fifth observed a single time. Whole-study findings and limits: In post-booster samples, most primary-vaccination clones reappeared (approximately 95% CD4, roughly 89% CD8).

The trim removed 5 bases at V and 5 bases at J, leaving 8 bases unmatched. CDR3 length equals 15 residues. CDR1 is LGHNA, CDR2 YSLEER, per germline. Here the sequenced sample was PBMCs, taken less than 25 days after the first yellow fever vaccination. The clonotype was recovered from a man aged 18 to 35 who received the YFV17D yellow fever vaccine. The chain carries TRBV4-3 and TRBJ2-1, with 8 bases that match TRBD2. CDR3 amino acids: CASSVKTSGNNEQFF. The CDR3, as DNA: TGCGCCAGCAGCGTCAAAACTAGCGGTAACAATGAGCAGTTCTTC.